The 14 T cell receptor beta chains presented below share a single source sample, sequenced in a study of T-cell reconstitution after alpha-beta-depleted transplantation in children. The TCRbeta library was prepared with unique molecular identifiers. MiXCR, run by TCRdb on the PCR reads, gives a single entry per CDR3 protein. There are nearly 400,000 distinct CDR3 sequences in the sample; around 21% occur only once, and around 4% lies in the top ten. The sample was PBMCs from the stem cell graft donor, taken from the stem cell graft. Receptor source: a human donor who donated a stem cell graft to a child with acute myeloid leukemia.

This chain joins TRBV7-9 and TRBJ2-5; D remains unclear. The V end was cut by 4 bases, the J end by 4 bases, with 7 bases between. This CDR3 has 12 residues. Germline V gene data show CDR1 as SEHNR and CDR2 as FQNEAQ (reference sequence). The CDR3 coding sequence is TGTGCCAGCAGCTCCATAGCAGAGACCCAGTACTTC. Its translation: CASSSIAETQYF.

This clonotype showed up many times. V and J are TRBV12-3 or TRBV12-4 and TRBJ2-5; TRBD1 aligns across 8 bases. The CDR3 is made up of 13 amino acids. With 6 bases clipped from V and 5 bases from J, the junction kept 5 bases outside the gene matches. The CDR3 nucleotides are TGTGCCAGCAGGGGACAGGCCCTCGAGACCCAGTACTTC. It codes for CASRGQALETQYF.

This clonotype was detected only a few times. The rearrangement uses TRBV20-1 and TRBJ2-2; maybe TRBD2 (5 bases). Trimming cost V 3 bases and J 1 base, with 9 bases left between them. This CDR3 spans 14 amino acids. CDR1 DFQATT and CDR2 SNEGSKA come from the germline V gene (reference sequence). The CDR3, as DNA: TGCAGTGCTAGTAACGGGAAGAACACCGGGGAGCTGTTTTTT. It yields the protein CSASNGKNTGELFF.

The chain joins TRBV5-1 to TRBJ2-3; D may be TRBD2 (6 bases). This CDR3 spans 14 amino acids. Per germline, CDR1 SGHRS and CDR2 YFSETQ. V lost 1 base, J lost 4 bases, and 10 bases lay in between. Here the CDR3 DNA reads TGCGCCAGCAGCTTGACTAGCAGCGCAGATACGCAGTATTTT. It encodes CASSLTSSADTQYF.

Regarding this clonotype: Germline and junction disagree at one end, which may indicate a read error. This chain uses TRBV20-1 with TRBJ2-7; D is unclear. The CDR3 sequence is 13 residues long. Germline-derived CDR1 and CDR2 are DFQATT and SNEGSKA (reference sequence). As DNA, the CDR3 is TGCAGTGCTAACCCCTGGCACTCCAACGAGCAGTACTTC. This translates into CSANPWHSNEQYF.

In its sample, this clonotype was seen a few times. The chain has TRBV25-1 and TRBJ2-1; 8 bases are shared with TRBD1. Germline lookup yields CDR1 MGHDK and CDR2 SYGVNS. With V trimmed by 0 bases and J by 5 bases, 3 bases remained unmatched. The CDR3 runs 15 residues. In DNA form, the CDR3 reads TGTGCCAGCAGTGAATATGCGGACAGGGACAATGAGCAGTTCTTC. It codes for CASSEYADRDNEQFF.

This clonotype showed up many times. CDR3 loop: CASSLGRGVLTF. In DNA form, the CDR3 reads TGTGCCAGCAGCTTGGGCCGCGGCGTCCTGACTTTC. The chain recombines TRBV9 with TRBJ2-6; D gene uncertain. The CDR3 is 12 amino acids. Germline loops: CDR1 SGDLS, CDR2 YYNGEE. The V end was cut by 4 bases, the J end by 12 bases, with 11 bases between.

In its sample, this clonotype was seen a few times. V and J are TRBV11-3 and TRBJ2-7, with unresolved D. The CDR3 covers 14 residues. Germline CDR1 SGHNT, CDR2 YENEEA. Trimming removed 7 bases from V and 0 bases from J, with 13 bases in between. The CDR3 sequence: CASTSSPLSYEQYF. DNA for the CDR3: TGTGCCAGCACCTCTTCCCCTCTCTCCTACGAGCAGTACTTC.

The chain combines TRBV29-1 with TRBJ2-7, with D perhaps matching TRBD1 (6 bases). CDR1 is SQVTM, CDR2 ANQGSEA, per germline. V was cut by 2 bases and J by 1 base, with 15 bases left in between. CDR3 length: 15 amino acids. DNA for the CDR3: TGCAGCGTTGAAATGGAAACAGGGTTTTCCTACGAGCAGTACTTC. This translates into CSVEMETGFSYEQYF.

The chain uses TRBV25-1 and TRBJ2-1; D unclear. Trimming took off 4 bases at V and 8 bases at J, with 3 bases between the two ends. Germline CDR1 MGHDK, CDR2 SYGVNS. The CDR3 extends over 10 amino acids. The CDR3 DNA sequence: TGTGCCAGCAGTGCATATGAGCAGTTCTTC. Protein sequence: CASSAYEQFF.

This clonotype was counted between two and nine times. The V call is TRBV21-1, the J call TRBJ2-6; the table assigns TRBD1, which was not confirmed against the DNA. TRBV21-1 is termed a pseudogene. The CDR3 runs to 16 residues. As DNA, the CDR3 is TGTGCCAGCAGCAAAGCTGGGGGAAAGGGGGCCAACGTCCTGACTTTC. Translating it yields CASSKAGGKGANVLTF.

Ten or more counts support this clonotype. The CDR3 is CASSPGQGLDTQYF. DNA for the CDR3: TGTGCCAGCAGCCCCGGACAGGGATTAGATACGCAGTATTTT. The V call is TRBV7-2, the J call TRBJ2-3, with 8 bases matching TRBD1. The V segment lost 5 bases and the J segment 5 bases; nucleotides outside the gene matches: 6. There are 14 residues in the CDR3. CDR1 and CDR2 from the germline V gene are SGHTA and FQGNSA.

In its sample, this clonotype was seen many times. This chain connects TRBV12-3 or TRBV12-4 to TRBJ2-2; maybe TRBD1 (6 bases). This CDR3 is 13 amino acids long. Trimming left V 8 bases short and J 6 bases short, with 13 bases between. This chain's CDR3 is CASGPTGSGELFF. The CDR3 DNA is TGTGCCAGCGGACCAACAGGGTCCGGGGAGCTGTTTTTT.

The chain has TRBV5-1 and TRBJ2-1; 9 nucleotides match TRBD2. The CDR3 contains 15 residues. With V trimmed by 3 bases and J by 7 bases, 8 bases remained unmatched. The germline gives CDR1 SGHRS, CDR2 YFSETQ. CDR3 DNA sequence: TGCGCCAGCAGCTCAATAGCGGGAGTTAAGAATGAGCAGTTCTTC. This gives the protein CASSSIAGVKNEQFF. Looking up the rest from reference TRBV5-1 and TRBJ2-1 gives the full variable domain: KAGVTQTPRYLIKTRGQQVTLSCSPISGHRSVSWYQQTPGQGLQFLFEYFSETQRNKGNFPGRFSGRQFSNSRSEMNVSTLELGDSALYLCASSSIAGVKNEQFFGPGTRLTVL.